This T cell receptor beta chain was profiled in a study of blood T cell repertoires in COVID-19. Looking at the study overall: Nucleic acid was either cDNA or gDNA, and it came from T cells, B-cell-depleted T cells, or PBMCs.

In the study's own analysis: Amplification of reference gene primers provided the estimated nucleated cell counts. TCRdb's copy holds only in-frame clones and misses some; the assay was immunoSEQ multiplex PCR. The V and J calls and clone size come from that table; D and trimming were worked out from the DNA. This sample has over 300,000 clones, with roughly 90% found just once. The origin of this receptor is a man aged 35-49 years with acute or convalescent COVID-19. The material sequenced was peripheral blood.

CDR3 nucleotide sequence: TGTGCCAGCAGCTCTAGGACAGGGGGTGCTGCTAATGAAAAACTGTTTTTT. This gives the protein CASSSRTGGAANEKLFF. The chain recombines TRBV7-9 with TRBJ1-4; the match to TRBD1 covers 10 bases. The CDR3 is made up of 17 amino acids. After removal of 4 bases from V and 3 bases from J, the junction contained 8 bases not matched to a gene. Germline CDR1 is SEHNR and CDR2 is FQNEAQ (reference sequence).